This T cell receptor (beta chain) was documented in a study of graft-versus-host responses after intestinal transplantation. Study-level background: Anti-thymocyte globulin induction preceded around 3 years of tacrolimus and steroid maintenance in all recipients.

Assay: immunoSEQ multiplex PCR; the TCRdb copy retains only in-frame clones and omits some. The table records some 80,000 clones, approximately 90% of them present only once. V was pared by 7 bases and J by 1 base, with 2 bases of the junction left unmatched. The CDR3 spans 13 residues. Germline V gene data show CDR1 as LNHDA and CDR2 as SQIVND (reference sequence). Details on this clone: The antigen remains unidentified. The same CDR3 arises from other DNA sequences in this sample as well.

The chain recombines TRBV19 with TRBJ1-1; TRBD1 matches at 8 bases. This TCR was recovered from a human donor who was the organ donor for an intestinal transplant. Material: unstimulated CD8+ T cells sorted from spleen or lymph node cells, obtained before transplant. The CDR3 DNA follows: TGTGCCAGTACCACAGGGGGGAACACTGAAGCTTTCTTT. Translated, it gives CASTTGGNTEAFF.